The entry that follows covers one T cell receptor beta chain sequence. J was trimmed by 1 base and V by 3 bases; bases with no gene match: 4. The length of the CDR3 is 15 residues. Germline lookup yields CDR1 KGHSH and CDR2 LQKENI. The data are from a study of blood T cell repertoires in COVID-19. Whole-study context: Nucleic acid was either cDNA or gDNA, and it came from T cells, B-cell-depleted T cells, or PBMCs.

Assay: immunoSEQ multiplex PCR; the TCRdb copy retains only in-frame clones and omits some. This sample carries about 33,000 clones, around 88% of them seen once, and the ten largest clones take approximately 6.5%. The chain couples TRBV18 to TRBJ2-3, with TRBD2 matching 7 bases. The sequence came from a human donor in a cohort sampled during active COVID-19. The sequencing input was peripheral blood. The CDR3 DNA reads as TGTGCCAGCTCACCCCCGCTAGCGGGCACAGATACGCAGTATTTT. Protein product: CASSPPLAGTDTQYF.